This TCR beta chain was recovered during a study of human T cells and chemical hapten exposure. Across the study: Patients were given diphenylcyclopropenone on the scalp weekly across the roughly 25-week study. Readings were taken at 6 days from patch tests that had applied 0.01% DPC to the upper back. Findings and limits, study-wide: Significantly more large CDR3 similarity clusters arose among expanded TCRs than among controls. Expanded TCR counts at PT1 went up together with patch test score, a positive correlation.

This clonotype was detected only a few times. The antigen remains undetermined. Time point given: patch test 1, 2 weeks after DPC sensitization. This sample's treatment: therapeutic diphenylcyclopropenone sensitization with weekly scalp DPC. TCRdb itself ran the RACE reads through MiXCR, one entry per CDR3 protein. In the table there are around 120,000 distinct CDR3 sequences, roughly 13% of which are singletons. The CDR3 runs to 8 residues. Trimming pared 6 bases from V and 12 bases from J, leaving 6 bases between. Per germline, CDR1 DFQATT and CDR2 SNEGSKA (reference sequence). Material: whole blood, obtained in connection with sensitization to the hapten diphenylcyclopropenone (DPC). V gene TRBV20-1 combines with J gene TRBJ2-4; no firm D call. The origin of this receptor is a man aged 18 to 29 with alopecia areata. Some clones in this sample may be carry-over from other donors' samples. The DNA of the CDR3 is TGCAGTGCGGGTGCTCAGTACTTC. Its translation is CSAGAQYF.